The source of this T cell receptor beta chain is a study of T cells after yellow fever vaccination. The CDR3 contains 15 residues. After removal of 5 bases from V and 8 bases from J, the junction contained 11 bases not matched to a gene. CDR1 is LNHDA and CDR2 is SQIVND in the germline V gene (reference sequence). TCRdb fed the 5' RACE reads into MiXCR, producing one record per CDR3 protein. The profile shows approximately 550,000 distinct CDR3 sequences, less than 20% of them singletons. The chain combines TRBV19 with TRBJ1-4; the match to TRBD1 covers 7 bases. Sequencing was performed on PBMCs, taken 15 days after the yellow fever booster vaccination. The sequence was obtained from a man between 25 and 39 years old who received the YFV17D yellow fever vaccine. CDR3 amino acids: CASSARTGTREKLFF. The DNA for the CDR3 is TGTGCCAGTAGTGCCCGGACAGGCACGAGGGAAAAACTGTTTTTT.